Each of the 26 T cell receptor beta chains below was sequenced from the same sample in a study of T cell changes during pregnancy in multiple sclerosis. Clones were sequenced by immunoSEQ multiplex PCR, and TCRdb holds only the in-frame ones, with some missing. The profile shows about 22,000 clones, approximately 90% of them singletons. Sample: CD4+ T cells from peripheral blood mononuclear cells, taken in the third trimester of pregnancy. Receptors were obtained from a female donor with multiple sclerosis, enrolled in a pregnancy study.

The V and J genes are TRBV29-1 and TRBJ1-2; D is possibly TRBD1 (5 bases). This CDR3 contains 14 residues. The germline gives CDR1 SQVTM, CDR2 ANQGSEA. Trimming left V 5 bases short and J 5 bases short, with 18 bases between. CDR3 loop: CSVTPGGGFYGYTF. Written as DNA, the CDR3 is TGCAGCGTTACCCCCGGGGGGGGTTTTTATGGCTACACCTTC.

This clone came up once. The chain carries TRBV28 and TRBJ1-2; D uncertain. There are 11 residues in the CDR3. V was clipped by 3 bases and J by 8 bases, with 7 bases between them. In germline, CDR1 is MDHEN, CDR2 SYDVKM. DNA for the CDR3: TGTGCCAGCAGTTTCCGGTCGGGCTACACCTTC. Translating it yields CASSFRSGYTF.

The J gene is TRBJ1-4, the V gene TRBV28; perhaps TRBD1 as D (6 bases). This CDR3 contains 14 residues. CDR1 MDHEN and CDR2 SYDVKM come from the germline V gene. Trimming removed 6 bases from V and 5 bases from J, with 13 bases in between. CDR3 DNA sequence: TGTGCCAGCAGCCAGGGGATTTCGAATGAAAAACTGTTTTTT. It yields the protein CASSQGISNEKLFF.

The chain recombines TRBV11-2 with TRBJ2-3, with D uncertain. Per the germline V gene, CDR1 is SGHAT and CDR2 is FQNNGV. The CDR3 is 15 amino acids. Deletions cut 3 bases from V and 0 bases from J, with 10 bases between. CDR3 sequence reads: CASSLWQISTDTQYF. In DNA form, the CDR3 reads TGTGCCAGCAGCTTGTGGCAGATAAGCACAGATACGCAGTATTTT. Filled out from reference TRBV11-2 and TRBJ2-3, the complete variable domain reads EAGVAQSPRYKIIEKRQSVAFWCNPISGHATLYWYQQILGQGPKLLIQFQNNGVVDDSQLPKDRFSAERLKGVDSTLKIQPAKLEDSAVYLCASSLWQISTDTQYFGPGTRLTVL.

The V call is TRBV28, the J call TRBJ2-7; D perhaps matches TRBD2 (6 bases). The CDR3 runs 15 residues. Germline V gene sequence: CDR1 MDHEN, CDR2 SYDVKM. The ends were cut back, 3 bases at V and 0 bases at J, with 12 bases in the middle. In DNA form, the CDR3 reads TGTGCCAGCAGTTTGACCGGGGGTTACTCCTACGAGCAGTACTTC. Protein: CASSLTGGYSYEQYF.

V gene TRBV7-3 combines with J gene TRBJ2-4; D is possibly TRBD2 (7 bases). Trimming stripped 1 base from V and 9 bases from J, with 13 bases between. Germline values: CDR1 SGHTA, CDR2 FQGTGA. CDR3 length: 14 residues. As DNA, the CDR3 is TGTGCCAGCAGCTTAAGGGGGGGCCAGGGCATTCAGTACTTC. This sequence encodes CASSLRGGQGIQYF.

The chain combines TRBV15 with TRBJ1-5, with D hard to call. Trimming stripped 1 base from V and 5 bases from J, with 15 bases between. Germline V gives CDR1 LNHNV, CDR2 YYDKDF (reference sequence). The CDR3 is made up of 16 amino acids. As DNA, the CDR3 is TGTGCCACCAGCAGAGGCAGCGGCCGATCTCATCAGCCCCAGCATTTT. It codes for CATSRGSGRSHQPQHF.

This clone was found once. The rearrangement links TRBV16 to TRBJ2-2; D not resolved. CDR1 is KGHSY and CDR2 is FQNENV in the germline V gene. The CDR3 has 13 residues. V lost 1 base to trimming and J lost 8 bases, with 8 bases between them. This chain's CDR3 is CASSQFSSGELFF. The CDR3, as DNA: TGTGCCAGCAGCCAATTTAGCTCTGGGGAGCTGTTTTTT.

The chain employs TRBV7-9 and TRBJ1-2; D possibly corresponds to TRBD1 (6 bases). CDR3 length: 16 residues. The V end lost 2 bases, the J end lost 6 bases, and 19 bases lay between the germline ends. Germline lookup yields CDR1 SEHNR and CDR2 FQNEAQ (reference sequence). CDR3 nucleotides: TGTGCCAGCAGCTTATCAGGGGCAGTAGTGCGGGATGGCTACACCTTC. Translation: CASSLSGAVVRDGYTF.

This clone was recorded a few times. The rearrangement links TRBV5-1 to TRBJ2-1, with 12 bases identical to TRBD2. Trimming at V came to 4 bases and at J to 6 bases, leaving 5 bases not matched to a gene. This CDR3 contains 15 residues. Germline-derived CDR1 and CDR2 are SGHRS and YFSETQ. CDR3 in amino acids: CASSRTSGGPNEQFF. CDR3 DNA: TGCGCCAGCAGCCGTACTAGCGGGGGGCCCAATGAGCAGTTCTTC.

This chain's CDR3 is CASSQDLPGQGSPYNEQFF. The CDR3 DNA reads as TGTGCCAGCAGCCAAGATCTCCCGGGACAGGGATCTCCGTACAATGAGCAGTTCTTC. The rearrangement joins TRBV14 to TRBJ2-1, with 9 bases lining up with TRBD1. This CDR3 contains 19 residues. Losses at the gene ends were 0 bases for V and 4 bases for J; bases not matched to a gene: 13. CDR1 and CDR2 (germline): SGHDN, FVKESK.

The chain recombines TRBV18 with TRBJ1-1, with 7 bases lining up with TRBD1. This CDR3 contains 17 residues. Germline assignment: CDR1 KGHSH and CDR2 LQKENI. Unmatched junction bases numbered 7, after V lost 0 bases and J lost 0 bases. The CDR3 nucleotides read TGTGCCAGCTCACCACCGCGACAGGGCGGCATGAACACTGAAGCTTTCTTT. Translating it yields CASSPPRQGGMNTEAFF.

J is TRBJ1-5 and V is TRBV30; D uncertain. The CDR3 is 13 amino acids. Germline CDR1 and CDR2: GTSNPN and SVGIG (reference sequence). V lost 5 bases and J 4 bases, leaving 12 bases between the germline ends. The CDR3 is CAWARGPNQPQHF. As DNA, the CDR3 is TGTGCCTGGGCCCGGGGTCCAAATCAGCCCCAGCATTTT.

The rearrangement joins TRBV30 to TRBJ2-5; 16 bases are shared with TRBD2. Germline CDR1 and CDR2: GTSNPN and SVGIG (reference sequence). J gave up 5 bases and V 6 bases, and 3 bases lay outside the gene matches. The CDR3 covers 14 residues. The CDR3, as DNA: TGTGCCTGTAAGGGACTAGCGGGGGGGGAGACCCAGTACTTC. It specifies CACKGLAGGETQYF.

V and J are TRBV14 and TRBJ2-5, with 10 nucleotides matching TRBD2. Germline V gene data show CDR1 as SGHDN and CDR2 as FVKESK. The CDR3 consists of 17 residues. V was pared by 10 bases and J by 0 bases, with 14 bases of the junction left unmatched. Here the CDR3 DNA reads TGTGCCATGGGGGGATTAGCGGGGGGAGTGTACCAAGAGACCCAGTACTTC. Translated: CAMGGLAGGVYQETQYF.

The chain is built from TRBV6-5 and TRBJ2-7; 10 bases line up with TRBD1. Per the germline V gene, CDR1 is MNHEY and CDR2 is SVGAGI. V dropped 0 bases and J dropped 4; count of bases not matched to a gene: 3. The CDR3 consists of 15 residues. The CDR3 sequence is CASSYSTGGMYEQYF. Here the CDR3 DNA reads TGTGCCAGCAGTTACTCGACAGGGGGCATGTACGAGCAGTACTTC.

The chain employs TRBV6-5 and TRBJ2-5; TRBD2 might be the D (6 bases). V lost 6 bases to trimming and J lost 0 bases, with 14 bases between them. Germline CDR1 MNHEY, CDR2 SVGAGI. The CDR3 contains 15 residues. The CDR3 here is CASSRDSLYQETQYF. The CDR3 DNA reads as TGTGCCAGCAGCCGGGACTCCTTGTACCAAGAGACCCAGTACTTC.

The rearrangement links TRBV25-1 to TRBJ1-2; D not certain. There are 12 residues in the CDR3. The ends were cut back, 2 bases at V and 2 bases at J, with 3 bases in the middle. Germline V gene sequence: CDR1 MGHDK, CDR2 SYGVNS. As DNA, the CDR3 is TGTGCCAGCAGTGAACAGAACTATGGCTACACCTTC. Residues: CASSEQNYGYTF.

The rearrangement joins TRBV5-4 to TRBJ1-2; 7 nucleotides agree with TRBD1. V lost 4 bases to trimming and J lost 2 bases; unmatched junction nucleotides: 5. The CDR3 is 14 residues long. Germline V gene data show CDR1 as SGHNT and CDR2 as YYREEE (reference sequence). The CDR3 reads CASSPVGQNYGYTF. The CDR3 nucleotides read TGTGCCAGCAGCCCCGTGGGACAGAACTATGGCTACACCTTC.

The chain uses TRBV4-2 and TRBJ1-4; 11 nucleotides align to TRBD1. Trimming at V came to 5 bases and at J to 8 bases, leaving 13 bases not matched to a gene. The germline V gene has CDR1 LGHNA and CDR2 YNFKEQ. This CDR3 comprises 17 residues. CDR3 residues: CASSGRLWTGGLEKLFF. As DNA, the CDR3 is TGTGCCAGCAGCGGACGTCTGTGGACAGGGGGCTTAGAAAAACTGTTTTTT.

The chain joins TRBV5-1 to TRBJ1-3, with 7 bases matching TRBD1. The J segment lost 4 bases and the V segment lost 5 bases, leaving 3 bases of the junction unmatched. The CDR3 runs to 13 residues. Looked up from germline, CDR1 is SGHRS and CDR2 is YFSETQ. CDR3 DNA: TGCGCCAGCAGTACAGGGGAGGGAAACACCATATATTTT. Translation gives CASSTGEGNTIYF.

The genes are TRBV7-9 and TRBJ2-2, with D hard to call. Trimming took 2 bases from V and 6 from J, leaving 7 bases between them. The CDR3 has 13 amino acids. CDR1 and CDR2 (germline): SEHNR, FQNEAQ (reference sequence). The CDR3 nucleotides are TGTGCCAGCAGCTTAACGAGCGCCGGGGAGCTGTTTTTT. Encoded protein: CASSLTSAGELFF.

The chain carries TRBV7-9 and TRBJ2-7; possible D gene TRBD1, 5 bases. There are 14 residues in the CDR3. V lost 5 bases, J lost 1 base, and 12 bases lay in between. Germline V gives CDR1 SEHNR, CDR2 FQNEAQ (reference sequence). The DNA for the CDR3 is TGTGCCAGCAGCCGACCCCAGGGTTCCTACGAGCAGTACTTC. The encoded protein is CASSRPQGSYEQYF.

The chain carries TRBV18 and TRBJ2-2, with D possibly being TRBD1 (6 bases). Trimming took off 4 bases at V and 9 bases at J, with 15 bases between the two ends. The CDR3 totals 14 residues. From germline, CDR1 is KGHSH and CDR2 LQKENI. The CDR3 DNA reads as TGTGCCAGCTCACGGGGGACAACGCGTAGGGAGCTGTTTTTT. Translation gives CASSRGTTRRELFF.

This rearrangement joins TRBV4-1 to TRBJ2-3, with a weak D call TRBD2 (5 bases). The CDR3 extends over 15 amino acids. V lost 3 bases, J lost 6 bases, and 16 bases lay in between. CDR1 is MGHRA and CDR2 is YSYEKL in the germline V gene. This CDR3 is CASSHELGSWDTQYF. The CDR3 DNA follows: TGCGCCAGCAGCCATGAACTAGGCTCGTGGGATACGCAGTATTTT.

CDR3 DNA: TGTGCCAGCAGTCGGGGTGGCTCCTACAATGAGCAGTTCTTC. Protein product: CASSRGGSYNEQFF. V usage is TRBV7-3 and J usage is TRBJ2-1, with a weak D call TRBD2 (5 bases). The ends were cut back, 6 bases at V and 0 bases at J, with 9 bases in the middle. Germline CDR1 SGHTA, CDR2 FQGTGA. The CDR3 runs 14 residues.